One and the same sample provided the 22 T cell receptor beta chains below, sequenced in a study of cytomegalovirus exposure and HLA in healthy donors. Both 60 Vbeta primers and 13 Jbeta primers went into the PCR. Profiling relied on immunoSEQ multiplex PCR, and the TCRdb table lists in-frame clones only, not all of them. The data show around 130,000 clones, approximately 80% seen once. Sequencing was carried out using PBMCs. These TCRs come from a male donor in good health and CMV-seropositive.

V gene TRBV6-6 combines with J gene TRBJ2-7; possible D gene TRBD1, 6 bases. The V end lost 6 bases, the J end lost 5 bases, and 20 bases lay between the germline ends. Germline CDR1 reads MNHNY; CDR2 reads SVGAGI (reference sequence). The CDR3 sequence is 15 residues long. The CDR3 DNA reads TGTGCCAGCAGCCCCTCTAGGGCAGGGGTGCACGAGCAGTACTTC. This sequence encodes CASSPSRAGVHEQYF.

This clone has a single count. The chain has TRBV7-9 and TRBJ2-1; 10 bases align to TRBD2. Per the germline V gene, CDR1 is SEHNR and CDR2 is FQNEAQ (reference sequence). CDR3 length equals 17 residues. V lost 1 base, J lost 4 bases, and 7 bases stayed unmatched. The CDR3 DNA follows: TGTGCCAGCAGCTTAGGGGGGGCTAGCGGGAGTTACAATGAGCAGTTCTTC. The encoded protein is CASSLGGASGSYNEQFF.

V usage is TRBV28 and J usage is TRBJ2-2; tentatively, D is TRBD2 (5 bases). V lost 4 bases to trimming and J lost 4 bases, with 10 bases between them. Per the germline V gene, CDR1 is MDHEN and CDR2 is SYDVKM. The CDR3 is 14 residues long. The CDR3 region is CASSSLGSTGELFF. The CDR3 DNA reads as TGTGCCAGCAGTTCATTGGGGAGCACCGGGGAGCTGTTTTTT.

The chain recombines TRBV5-1 with TRBJ2-5, with D unresolved. V was trimmed by 0 bases and J by 3 bases, leaving 9 bases between them. CDR3 length: 14 residues. Germline CDR1 reads SGHRS; CDR2 reads YFSETQ. This CDR3 is CASSLAQAEETQYF. In nucleotides, the CDR3 is TGCGCCAGCAGCTTGGCCCAGGCTGAAGAGACCCAGTACTTC.

The rearrangement links TRBV7-2 to TRBJ2-2, with TRBD2 matching 7 bases. CDR3 size: 14 residues. After removal of 3 bases from V and 7 bases from J, the junction contained 5 bases not matched to a gene. CDR1 is SGHTA, CDR2 FQGNSA, per germline. In nucleotides, the CDR3 is TGTGCCAGCAGCTTGACTAGCACGGGCGGGGAGCTGTTTTTT. Its protein product is CASSLTSTGGELFF.

The V and J genes are TRBV6-5 and TRBJ1-2; 11 bases are a match to TRBD1. CDR1 is MNHEY and CDR2 is SVGAGI in the germline V gene. V lost 6 bases, J lost 8 bases, and 11 bases stayed unmatched. The CDR3 loop spans 15 amino acids. The CDR3 sequence: CASRKGQGAWMGYTF. The CDR3 DNA reads as TGTGCCAGCAGAAAAGGACAGGGGGCGTGGATGGGCTACACCTTC.

This clone was counted a single time. This rearrangement joins TRBV5-4 to TRBJ2-5; tentatively, D is TRBD2 (6 bases). Per germline, CDR1 SGHNT and CDR2 YYREEE (reference sequence). This CDR3 has 16 amino acids. Deletions cut 0 bases from V and 2 bases from J, with 14 bases between. The CDR3 reads CASSLGRSGSQETQYF. The CDR3 nucleotides are TGTGCCAGCAGCTTGGGTCGCAGCGGGTCTCAAGAGACCCAGTACTTC.

This sequence joins TRBV11-2 and TRBJ2-5; 11 nucleotides line up with TRBD2. The V gene end was trimmed by 2 bases and the J gene end by 4 bases; junction bases not matched to a gene: 6. The CDR3 contains 16 residues. Germline V gene data show CDR1 as SGHAT and CDR2 as FQNNGV. CDR3: CASSLSTSGSGETQYF. CDR3 sequence (DNA): TGTGCCAGCAGCTTAAGCACTAGCGGGAGTGGAGAGACCCAGTACTTC. The whole variable domain, filled in from reference TRBV11-2 and TRBJ2-5, reads EAGVAQSPRYKIIEKRQSVAFWCNPISGHATLYWYQQILGQGPKLLIQFQNNGVVDDSQLPKDRFSAERLKGVDSTLKIQPAKLEDSAVYLCASSLSTSGSGETQYFGPGTRLLVL.

This chain uses TRBV11-1 with TRBJ2-7, with D maybe TRBD1 (6 bases). V was shortened by 0 bases and J by 4 bases, with 7 bases between the two germline ends. The CDR3 runs 13 residues. The V gene's germline CDR1 is SGHAT and CDR2 FQDESV (reference sequence). CDR3 sequence reads: CASSLARGYEQYF. The CDR3 DNA reads TGTGCCAGCAGCTTAGCCAGGGGTTACGAGCAGTACTTC.

This chain joins TRBV11-3 and TRBJ2-3; D not resolved. The germline V gene has CDR1 SGHNT and CDR2 YENEEA. The length of the CDR3 is 14 residues. The V gene lost 5 bases and the J gene lost 3 bases, with 12 bases spanning the gap. The CDR3 bases are TGTGCCAGCAGCCGCAACCGCGGAACAGATACGCAGTATTTT. Amino acid sequence: CASSRNRGTDTQYF.

The rearrangement joins TRBV27 to TRBJ1-1, with a weak D call TRBD1 (5 bases). Trimming took off 5 bases at V and 5 bases at J, with 9 bases between the two ends. CDR3 length equals 12 residues. Germline V gene data show CDR1 as MNHEY and CDR2 as SMNVEV (reference sequence). CDR3 sequence reads: CASSGGVTEAFF. CDR3 nucleotides: TGTGCCAGCAGTGGAGGGGTGACTGAAGCTTTCTTT.

V usage is TRBV30 and J usage is TRBJ1-2; perhaps TRBD1 as D (5 bases). The CDR3 totals 12 residues. CDR1 and CDR2 (germline): GTSNPN, SVGIG (reference sequence). Trimming left V 4 bases short and J 4 bases short, with 10 bases between. In nucleotides, the CDR3 is TGTGCCTGGACCCAGGGCACCTATGGCTACACCTTC. Translated: CAWTQGTYGYTF.

This clone has more than one count but fewer than ten. This rearrangement joins TRBV5-4 to TRBJ2-7; D may be TRBD1 (6 bases). The CDR3 runs to 16 residues. Germline CDR1 SGHNT, CDR2 YYREEE (reference sequence). V dropped 4 bases and J dropped 6 bases, with 23 bases sitting between them. As DNA, the CDR3 is TGTGCCAGCAGCCGGGCCGGTCTGGGGGCTAGTGGCGAGCAGTACTTC. Translation: CASSRAGLGASGEQYF.

This clone came up once. The gene calls are TRBV28 and TRBJ1-5; D remains ambiguous. The CDR3 length is 16 residues. Germline V gives CDR1 MDHEN, CDR2 SYDVKM. V was shortened by 2 bases and J by 3 bases, with 14 bases between the two germline ends. CDR3 amino acids: CASSLTSPSANQPQHF. In nucleotides, the CDR3 is TGTGCCAGCAGTTTAACGTCCCCAAGCGCCAATCAGCCCCAGCATTTT.

The chain joins TRBV19 to TRBJ1-1; D is perhaps TRBD1 (6 bases). Germline V lookup: CDR1 LNHDA, CDR2 SQIVND (reference sequence). V dropped 3 bases and J dropped 3 bases, with 8 bases sitting between them. There are 13 residues in the CDR3. The CDR3, as DNA: TGTGCCAGTAGTATCGCAGGGGACACTGAAGCTTTCTTT. It is translated as CASSIAGDTEAFF.

The gene calls are TRBV27 and TRBJ1-2; 8 positions agree with TRBD1. This CDR3 is 15 amino acids long. Germline V CDR1 and CDR2: MNHEY, SMNVEV (reference sequence). V trimming: 2 bases; J trimming: 6 bases; junction bases outside the gene matches: 8. In DNA form, the CDR3 reads TGTGCCAGCAGTTTAATTCCCGGACAGGGTCATGGCTACACCTTC. It translates to CASSLIPGQGHGYTF.

The rearrangement uses TRBV12-5 and TRBJ2-1; 11 bases align to TRBD1. V dropped 6 bases and J dropped 2; count of bases not matched to a gene: 12. The CDR3 length is 18 residues. From germline, CDR1 is LGHNT and CDR2 FRNRAP. This CDR3 reads CASGPPGQGGGPYNEQFF. CDR3 sequence (DNA): TGTGCTAGTGGCCCTCCGGGACAGGGGGGGGGCCCCTACAATGAGCAGTTCTTC. Using reference TRBV12-5 and TRBJ2-1 for the parts outside the CDR3, the full variable domain is DARVTQTPRHKVTEMGQEVTMRCQPILGHNTVFWYRQTMMQGLELLAYFRNRAPLDDSGMPKDRFSAEMPDATLATLKIQPSEPRDSAVYFCASGPPGQGGGPYNEQFFGPGTRLTVL.

This clone was detected only a few times. This chain uses TRBV27 with TRBJ2-3, with 7 bases that match TRBD2. CDR3 length: 15 residues. V dropped 0 bases and J dropped 2; count of bases not matched to a gene: 2. Germline-derived CDR1 and CDR2 are MNHEY and SMNVEV (reference sequence). The CDR3 DNA follows: TGTGCCAGCAGTTTATCGGGAGGGCCCACAGATACGCAGTATTTT. This gives the protein CASSLSGGPTDTQYF.

This chain links TRBV11-1 with TRBJ2-3; the D gene is possibly TRBD2 (5 bases). This CDR3 contains 15 residues. The germline gives CDR1 SGHAT, CDR2 FQDESV (reference sequence). V was shortened by 5 bases and J by 2 bases, with 14 bases between the two germline ends. DNA of the CDR3: TGTGCCAGCAGCCCCGAGGGTAGTTACACAGATACGCAGTATTTT. It yields the protein CASSPEGSYTDTQYF.

The chain carries TRBV7-3 and TRBJ2-2; D is perhaps TRBD1 (9 bases). CDR1 SGHTA and CDR2 FQGTGA come from the germline V gene. Trimming pared 5 bases from V and 4 bases from J, leaving 20 bases between. This CDR3 spans 17 amino acids. This chain's CDR3 is CASSRGGQGEGTGELFF. The CDR3 DNA reads as TGTGCCAGCAGCCGGGGGGGACAGGGCGAGGGCACCGGGGAGCTGTTTTTT.

This chain joins TRBV28 and TRBJ2-7; 8 bases align to TRBD1. This CDR3 has 16 amino acids. Unmatched junction bases numbered 8, after V lost 4 bases and J lost 0 bases. From germline, CDR1 is MDHEN and CDR2 SYDVKM. The CDR3 bases are TGTGCCAGCAGTTCCCTGACAGGGGCCTCCTCCTACGAGCAGTACTTC. The encoded protein is CASSSLTGASSYEQYF.

This clone appeared a few times. This sequence joins TRBV30 and TRBJ2-1, with 10 positions matching TRBD2. The CDR3 totals 17 residues. The V and J ends lost 3 bases and 0 bases, in that order; junction bases with no gene match: 8. Germline CDR1 and CDR2: GTSNPN and SVGIG (reference sequence). The CDR3, as DNA: TGTGCCTGGAGAGGGGACTGGACTAGCGGCTCCTACAATGAGCAGTTCTTC. Protein: CAWRGDWTSGSYNEQFF.